The following is a TCR beta chain sequence with its context. Antigen: not known. The germline V gene has CDR1 LGHNA and CDR2 YSLEER. The V end lost 0 bases, the J end lost 4 bases, and 10 bases lay between the germline ends. This CDR3 is 14 amino acids long. These data are taken from a study of T cell responses to AZD1222 COVID-19 vaccine. Some clones are missing from TCRdb's copy, which holds only in-frame ones; the method was immunoSEQ multiplex PCR. The sample holds 100,000 to 150,000 clones, around 90% seen once. The study, taken as a whole, reports: After the peak T cell response, and only then, were repertoires sampled. Spike was spanned by vaccine-associated CD4 TCRs, which were dominant at 160-218 and 743-854. In a largely white British group with more females than males, clonal diversity was possibly underestimated. The breadth and depth of Spike-specific TCRs increased once two AZD1222 doses had been given.

Specimen: peripheral blood, collected on day 0 of AZD1222 vaccination. The J gene is TRBJ2-7, the V gene TRBV4-3, with D unclear. This TCR was recovered from an adult in good health. This CDR3 reads CASSQDYPPYEQYF. CDR3 nucleotide sequence: TGCGCCAGCAGCCAAGACTACCCGCCGTACGAGCAGTACTTC.